The 2 T cell receptor beta chains below come from one sample, sequenced in a study of lymphopenia after photon versus proton radiotherapy. The protocol was immunoSEQ multiplex PCR, while the TCRdb copy is restricted to in-frame clones and leaves out a portion. In the table there are 20,000 to 30,000 clones, 85% to 90% of which are singletons. The sequenced sample was peripheral blood, obtained from a patient treated with photon-based radiotherapy. Receptors were obtained from a man aged 25 to 45 with gastric cancer.

The V gene is TRBV5-4, the J gene TRBJ1-1; D uncertain. CDR1 is SGHNT and CDR2 is YYREEE in the germline V gene (reference sequence). The CDR3 length is 13 residues. V was cut by 5 bases and J by 5 bases, with 13 bases left in between. CDR3 sequence reads: CASSQLIGTEAFF. The CDR3 DNA sequence: TGTGCCAGCAGTCAGCTCATAGGGACTGAAGCTTTCTTT.

The CDR3 sequence: CASSLAQDTSTDTQYF. The CDR3 DNA reads TGTGCCAGCAGCTTGGCACAGGACACTAGCACAGATACGCAGTATTTT. The genes are TRBV5-8 and TRBJ2-3, with D possibly matching TRBD1 (5 bases). Germline loops: CDR1 SGHTS, CDR2 YDEGEE. The CDR3 has 16 residues. Trimming stripped 0 bases from V and 0 bases from J, with 11 bases between.